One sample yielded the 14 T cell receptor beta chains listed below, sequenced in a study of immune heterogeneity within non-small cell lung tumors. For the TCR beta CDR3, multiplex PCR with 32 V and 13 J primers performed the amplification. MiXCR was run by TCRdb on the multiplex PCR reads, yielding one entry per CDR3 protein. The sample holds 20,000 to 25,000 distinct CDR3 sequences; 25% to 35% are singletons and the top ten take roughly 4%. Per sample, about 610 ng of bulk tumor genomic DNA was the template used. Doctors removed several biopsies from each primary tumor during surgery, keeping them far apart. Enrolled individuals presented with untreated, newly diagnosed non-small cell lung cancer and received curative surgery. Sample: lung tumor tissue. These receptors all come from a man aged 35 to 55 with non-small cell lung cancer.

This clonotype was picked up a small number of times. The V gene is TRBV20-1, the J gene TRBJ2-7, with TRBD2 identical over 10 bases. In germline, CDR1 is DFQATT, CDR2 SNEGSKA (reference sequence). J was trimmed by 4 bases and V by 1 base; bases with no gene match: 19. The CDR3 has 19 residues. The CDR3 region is CSARVLGKGASSGGYEQYF. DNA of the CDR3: TGCAGTGCTAGAGTTTTGGGAAAGGGGGCTTCTAGCGGGGGATACGAGCAGTACTTC.

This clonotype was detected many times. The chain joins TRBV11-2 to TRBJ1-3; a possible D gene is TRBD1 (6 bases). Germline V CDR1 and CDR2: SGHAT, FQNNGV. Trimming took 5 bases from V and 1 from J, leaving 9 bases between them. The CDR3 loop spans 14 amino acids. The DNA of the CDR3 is TGTGCCAGCAGCCCAACAGGGTCTGGAAACACCATATATTTT. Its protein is CASSPTGSGNTIYF.

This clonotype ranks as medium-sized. The CDR3 nucleotides are TGTGCCAGTAGTGAGCTAGGGTCAACGAACACCGGGGAGCTGTTTTTT. Protein: CASSELGSTNTGELFF. This chain joins TRBV19 and TRBJ2-2; D is unresolved. Per germline, CDR1 LNHDA and CDR2 SQIVND (reference sequence). Trimming cost V 5 bases and J 0 bases, with 13 bases left between them. The CDR3 sequence is 16 residues long. The full variable domain, with the rest looked up from reference TRBV19 and TRBJ2-2, is DGGITQSPKYLFRKEGQNVTLSCEQNLNHDAMYWYRQDPGQGLRLIYYSQIVNDFQKGDIAEGYSVSREKKESFPLTVTSAQKNPTAFYLCASSELGSTNTGELFFGEGSRLTVL.

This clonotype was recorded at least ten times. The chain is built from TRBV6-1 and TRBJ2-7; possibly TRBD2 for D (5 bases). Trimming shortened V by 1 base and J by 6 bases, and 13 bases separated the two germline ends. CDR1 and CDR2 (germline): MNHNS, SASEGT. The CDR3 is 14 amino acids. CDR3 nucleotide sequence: TGTGCCAGCAGTGAAGGAGGCCCAGGAGGCGAGCAGTACTTC. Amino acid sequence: CASSEGGPGGEQYF.

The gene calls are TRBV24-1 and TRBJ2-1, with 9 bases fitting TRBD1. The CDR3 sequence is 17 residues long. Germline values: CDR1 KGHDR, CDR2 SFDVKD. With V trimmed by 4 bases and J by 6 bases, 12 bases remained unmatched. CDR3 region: CATSESGTGRNGNEQFF. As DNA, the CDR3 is TGTGCCACCAGTGAATCCGGGACAGGGAGGAATGGCAATGAGCAGTTCTTC.

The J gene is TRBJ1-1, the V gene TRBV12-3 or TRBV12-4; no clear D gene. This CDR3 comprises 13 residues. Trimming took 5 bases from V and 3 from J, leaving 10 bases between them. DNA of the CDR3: TGTGCCAGCAGTCCGGGCCGGTACACTGAAGCTTTCTTT. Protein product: CASSPGRYTEAFF.

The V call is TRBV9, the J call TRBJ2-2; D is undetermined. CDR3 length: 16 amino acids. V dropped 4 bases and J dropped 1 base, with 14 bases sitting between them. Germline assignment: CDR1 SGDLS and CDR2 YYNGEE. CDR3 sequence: CASSFHPSQNTGELFF. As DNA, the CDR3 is TGTGCCAGCAGCTTCCACCCATCTCAGAACACCGGGGAGCTGTTTTTT.

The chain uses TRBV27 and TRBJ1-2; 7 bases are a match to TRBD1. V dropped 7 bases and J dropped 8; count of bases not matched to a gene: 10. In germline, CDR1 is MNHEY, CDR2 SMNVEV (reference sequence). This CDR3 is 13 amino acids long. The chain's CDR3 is CASTPGGTGGYTF. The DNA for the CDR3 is TGTGCCAGCACCCCAGGGGGGACCGGCGGCTACACCTTC.

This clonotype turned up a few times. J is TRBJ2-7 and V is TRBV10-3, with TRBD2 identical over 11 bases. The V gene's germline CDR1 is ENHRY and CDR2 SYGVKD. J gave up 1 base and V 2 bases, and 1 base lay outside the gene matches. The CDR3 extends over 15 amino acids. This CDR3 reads CAISEGTSGSYEQYF. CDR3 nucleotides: TGTGCCATCAGTGAGGGGACTAGCGGATCCTACGAGCAGTACTTC.

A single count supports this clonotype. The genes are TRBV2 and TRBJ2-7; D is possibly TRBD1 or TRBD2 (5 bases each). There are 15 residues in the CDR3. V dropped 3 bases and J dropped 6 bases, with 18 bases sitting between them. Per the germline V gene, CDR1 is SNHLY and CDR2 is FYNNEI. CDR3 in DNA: TGTGCCAGCAGTGATGGGGACGGGGTTCCCCGCGAGCAGTACTTC. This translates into CASSDGDGVPREQYF.

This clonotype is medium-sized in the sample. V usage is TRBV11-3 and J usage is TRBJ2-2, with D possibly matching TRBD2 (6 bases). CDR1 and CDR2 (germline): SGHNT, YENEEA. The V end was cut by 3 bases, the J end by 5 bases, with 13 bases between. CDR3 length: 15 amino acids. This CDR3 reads CASSLPGLGTGELFF. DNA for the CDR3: TGTGCCAGCAGCTTGCCGGGACTGGGTACCGGGGAGCTGTTTTTT.

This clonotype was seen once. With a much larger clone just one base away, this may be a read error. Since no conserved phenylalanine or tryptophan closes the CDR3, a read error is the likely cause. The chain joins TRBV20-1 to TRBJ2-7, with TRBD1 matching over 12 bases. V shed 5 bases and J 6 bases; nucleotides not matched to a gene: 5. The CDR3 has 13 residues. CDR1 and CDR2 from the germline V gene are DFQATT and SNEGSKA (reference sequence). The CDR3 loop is CSAGRDRGREQYL. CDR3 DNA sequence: TGCAGTGCTGGCCGGGACAGGGGGCGCGAGCAGTACTTA.

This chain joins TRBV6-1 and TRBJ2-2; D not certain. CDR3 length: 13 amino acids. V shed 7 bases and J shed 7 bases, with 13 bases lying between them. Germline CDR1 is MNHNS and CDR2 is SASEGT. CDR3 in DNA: TGTGCCAGCAATCTGGGGTGGGGCGGGGAGCTGTTTTTT. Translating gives CASNLGWGGELFF.

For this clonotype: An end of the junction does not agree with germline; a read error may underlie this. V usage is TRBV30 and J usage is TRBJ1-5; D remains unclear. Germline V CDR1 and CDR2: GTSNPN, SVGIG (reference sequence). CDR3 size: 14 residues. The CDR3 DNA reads TGTGCCTGGAGTCCTGACACGAGCAATCGGCCCCAGCATTTT. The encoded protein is CAWSPDTSNRPQHF.